The clone carrying this T cell receptor (beta chain) was observed a handful of times. Its antigen is not known. What was amplified from RNA transcripts were TCR beta CDR3 regions. First-round RT-PCR of the TCR CDR3 relied on the HTBI primer set. TCRdb reprocessed the multiplex PCR reads with MiXCR, giving one entry per CDR3 protein. The data hold a few hundred thousand distinct CDR3 sequences, with 15% to 18% observed a single time. This sample is drawn from a study of T cells in Graves' hyperthyroidism and ophthalmopathy. Study-level points and caveats: Model-based prediction identified ophthalmopathy a median 6.5 months prior to its onset.

PBMCs were sourced from roughly 9.3 ml fresh peripheral blood. Germline V CDR1 and CDR2: SGHAT, FQNNGV. The germline V and J ends were trimmed by 5 bases and 2 bases, with 19 bases remaining between them. This CDR3 region has 16 residues. The V call is TRBV11-2, the J call TRBJ2-7; TRBD1 is a possible D gene (6 bases). Sequencing was performed on blood. The clonotype was recovered from a woman between 18 and 30 years old with Graves' hyperthyroidism that later progressed to Graves' ophthalmopathy. The CDR3 sequence is CASSPRTGTLPYEQYF. CDR3 nucleotides: TGTGCCAGCAGCCCGCGCACCGGGACACTCCCCTACGAGCAGTACTTC.